Listed below are T cell receptor beta chains from one sample, sequenced in a study of blood T cell repertoires in COVID-19. Repertoires were generated with immunoSEQ multiplex PCR, while TCRdb's copy carries only in-frame clones and drops some. The data contain about 170,000 clones, over 70% of them seen just once; the ten biggest clones take up 2.8%. Sample: peripheral blood. Source of these receptors: a man in his sixties or seventies with acute or convalescent COVID-19. Both conserved end residues are part of each CDR3. A D gene is named only where the DNA matches it firmly. Clone size is not always given. Where it is, it says once, few, many or a class for expanded clones.

abundance	d_gene	j_gene	v_gene	len	CDR3nt	CDR3aa
-	-	TRBJ1-2	TRBV5-1	12	TGCGCCAGCAGTCGGACAGAGTATGGCTACACCTTC	CASSRTEYGYTF
-	-	TRBJ1-1	TRBV28	14	TGTGCCAGCAGTTCCCCCGGTGGAGGGACTGAAGCTTTCTTT	CASSSPGGGTEAFF
few	-	TRBJ1-3	TRBV25-1	15	TGTGCCAGCAGTGACAGGCACCTCTCTGGAAACACCATATATTTT	CASSDRHLSGNTIYF
-	TRBD1	TRBJ1-5	TRBV18	14	TGTGCCAGCTCCCAGGCACAGGGGAATCAGCCCCAGCATTTT	CASSQAQGNQPQHF
-	-	TRBJ2-7	TRBV7-3	13	TGTGCCAGCAGCTTGTGGGGCCCCTACGAGCAGTACTTC	CASSLWGPYEQYF
few	-	TRBJ2-1	TRBV7-3	18	TGTGCCAGCAGTTCGGTCACCCTGACTAGTCGGTCCTACAATGAGCAGTTCTTC	CASSSVTLTSRSYNEQFF
-	TRBD2	TRBJ2-4	TRBV18	19	TGTGCCAGCTCAGGACGACTAGCGGGAGGTCCACTAGCCAAAAACATTCAGTACTTC	CASSGRLAGGPLAKNIQYF
-	TRBD1	TRBJ2-7	TRBV15	14	TGTGCCACCAGCATAGGGGGCATGGCCTACGAGCAGTACTTC	CATSIGGMAYEQYF
-	-	TRBJ1-6	TRBV12-5	14	TGTGCTAGTGGCCCCGGGGGGTTAAGTTCACCCCTCCACTTT	CASGPGGLSSPLHF
-	TRBD1	TRBJ1-4	TRBV23-1	17	TGCGCCAGCAGTCAACCGGGACAGGGTAGGGGGAATGAAAAACTGTTTTTT	CASSQPGQGRGNEKLFF
many	TRBD1	TRBJ2-7	TRBV14	16	TGTGCCAGCAGCCAAGAGGGACAGGGGGCAGGCTACGAGCAGTACTTC	CASSQEGQGAGYEQYF
-	TRBD1	TRBJ2-7	TRBV10-3	21	TGTGCCATCAGTGAGCGGGACGGGACAGGGATCGAGAGACCCGTCGAGTACGAGCAGTACTTC	CAISERDGTGIERPVEYEQYF
-	TRBD1	TRBJ1-6	TRBV5-1	17	TGCGCCAGCAGCACAGGCGGGACAGGGTCTGCAAATTCACCCCTCCACTTT	CASSTGGTGSANSPLHF
once	-	TRBJ1-2	TRBV24-1	16	TGTGCCACCAGTGATCCCAAAGGGGGGGCTAAGGATGGCTACACCTTC	CATSDPKGGAKDGYTF
-	TRBD2	TRBJ2-3	TRBV3-1/TRBV3-2	16	TGTGCCAGCAGCGAAAGGGCCGGGGGGGTGACAGATACGCAGTATTTT	CASSERAGGVTDTQYF
once	TRBD1	TRBJ2-5	TRBV7-2	16	TGTGCCAGCAGCTTAGCGGGACAGGGGGCCCAAGAGACCCAGTACTTC	CASSLAGQGAQETQYF
-	-	TRBJ2-1	TRBV7-3	15	TGTGCCAGCAGCTTACTGGCAGGGGCCTACAATGAGCAGTTCTTC	CASSLLAGAYNEQFF
-	TRBD1	TRBJ2-7	TRBV29-1	14	TGCAGCGTTGCTTTCGGCAGGGGGTACGACGAGCAGTACTTC	CSVAFGRGYDEQYF
few	TRBD2	TRBJ2-7	TRBV5-1	13	TGCGCCAGCTCCCAGCGGGGCTCCTACGAGCAGTACTTC	CASSQRGSYEQYF
-	-	TRBJ2-7	TRBV27	13	TGTGCCAGCAGTTTGAGCGGTTACTACGAGCAGTACTTC	CASSLSGYYEQYF